This T cell receptor beta chain was sequenced during a study of PD-L1 blockade in urothelial cancer. Study summary: Between 0 and 3 chemotherapy regimens preceded treatment for each patient. It was at 3 weeks (second dose) and 6 weeks after treatment start that blood was analyzed. Typically, measured as a median, blood samples had approximately 130,000 T cells.

Time point reported: pretreatment peripheral blood. The data were produced by immunoSEQ multiplex PCR, yet TCRdb's version contains in-frame clones alone and is incomplete. This table has around 130,000 clones, about 81% appearing once. The receptor's source is a man aged 45-65 years with urothelial cancer. Source: PBMCs, taken around atezolizumab (anti-PD-L1) treatment.

CDR3 sequence: CASSPFMQETQYF. The CDR3 DNA reads TGTGCCAGCTCACCTTTTATGCAAGAGACCCAGTACTTC. This chain uses TRBV18 with TRBJ2-5; D remains ambiguous. The germline V gene has CDR1 KGHSH and CDR2 LQKENI. V lost 3 bases to trimming and J lost 2 bases, with 7 bases between them. The length of the CDR3 is 13 residues.